These T cell receptor beta chains were read from a single sample in a study of cytomegalovirus exposure and HLA in healthy donors. Method: immunoSEQ multiplex PCR; TCRdb's copy keeps in-frame clones and lacks some. The sample holds 150,000 to 200,000 clones, roughly 79% seen once. The material sequenced was PBMCs. The source is a woman aged 50 to 65 in good health and CMV-seropositive. CDR3s include the opening cysteine and the closing phenylalanine or tryptophan. The D gene is left open where the match is weak. Size values are once, few and many counts, or a class for expanded clones, and some rows have none.

abundance	d_gene	v_gene	CDR3aa
NA	NA	TRBV7-2	CASSGPGEKLFF
NA	TRBD2	TRBV7-9	CASRRGLGVNEQFF
NA	NA	TRBV5-5	CATRQNLFSYNSPLHF
NA	NA	TRBV5-6	CASSITASWERSYEQYF
few	NA	TRBV10-2	CASRRTIAEHNEQFF
NA	TRBD2	TRBV7-2	CASSSGSGRASGYYEQYF
NA	NA	TRBV6-1	CASRTGAYGYTF
few	NA	TRBV7-2	CASSSWGASNQPQHF
NA	NA	TRBV14	CASSQDGRGNSPLHF
NA	TRBD1	TRBV18	CASSPPGQVLFAVGYTF
NA	TRBD1	TRBV2	CASRGQASSTDTQYF
once	NA	TRBV15	CATSRDRGSESEQFF
NA	TRBD2	TRBV11-2	CASSGEALARGEQFF
NA	NA	TRBV10-3	CAISGEGGYPRTQYF
NA	NA	TRBV15	CATSQHGVYSYTF
NA	NA	TRBV13	CASSPHGQRTTYNEQFF
NA	NA	TRBV20-1	CSAIELSEQFF
NA	TRBD1	TRBV14	CASSQDRGTGGYQPQHF
NA	TRBD1	TRBV7-2	CASSLGDRVSYEQYF
NA	NA	TRBV7-6	CASSLGGIPDTQYF
NA	TRBD1	TRBV10-3	CAISEEGRGPETQYF
NA	TRBD2	TRBV5-1	CASSLERGGQTDTQYF
NA	NA	TRBV6-5	CASSPGELRSGYTF
NA	TRBD2	TRBV7-9	CASSLLAGTPDTQYF
NA	NA	TRBV27	CASRIGSTDTQYF
few	NA	TRBV4-1	CASSQDPGTPSYEQYF
NA	NA	TRBV6-1	CASKASQRETQYF
NA	NA	TRBV19	CASNKGLDYGYTF
NA	TRBD2	TRBV7-2	CASSSLAGGSYEQYF
NA	NA	TRBV5-1	CASSLTGLLQAYGYTF
NA	NA	TRBV28	CASSFRGGNTIYF
NA	TRBD1	TRBV2	CASSMDRGVNEQYF
NA	TRBD2	TRBV7-9	CASSPKGTSGNHEQFF
few	NA	TRBV19	CASSMGGRTDTQYF
once	NA	TRBV7-9	CASSWDIGTEAFF
NA	TRBD2	TRBV6-1	CASRDLAGYTDTQYF
NA	TRBD1	TRBV28	CASSERQGSPYEQYF
NA	NA	TRBV11-2	CASSPRNEQFF
NA	TRBD2	TRBV9	CASSASGGASETQYF
NA	NA	TRBV7-2	CASSPIGGAAGLGTEAFF
NA	NA	TRBV4-2	CASSQVTGSGTGELFF
NA	TRBD1	TRBV5-1	CASSFGTGGSLSGANVLTF
NA	NA	TRBV5-5	CASSLVLGKETQYF
NA	NA	TRBV11-2	CASSPPPGGEQFF
NA	NA	TRBV11-2	CASSQDRLPYEQYF
NA	NA	TRBV6-1	CASSEALRGTYGYTF
NA	TRBD2	TRBV28	CASRGLAGGRDFF
NA	NA	TRBV7-9	CASSPRGGEKLFF
NA	TRBD2	TRBV27	CASSLRGTSGEQYF
NA	TRBD1	TRBV6-5	CASSRRQGNTEAFF
NA	NA	TRBV30	CAWSTSTGRYGYTF
NA	NA	TRBV4-1	CASSQDGQGGDTQYF
NA	TRBD1	TRBV6-5	CASSYNRGTEAFF
few	TRBD1	TRBV29-1	CSVRGQLQETQYF
NA	NA	TRBV21-1	CASSTRGQGSTDTQYF
NA	TRBD1	TRBV15	CATTGGHQETGGVFF
NA	TRBD2	TRBV6-5	CASRLVAGGHNEQFF
NA	NA	TRBV28	CASRGFSNTGELFF
NA	TRBD1	TRBV27	CASSLFRPTGSHGYTF
NA	TRBD1	TRBV7-9	CASSLGDRNTEAFF